This T cell receptor beta chain derives from a study of T cells after somatic rescue of genetic block. Germline V lookup: CDR1 MGHRA, CDR2 YSYEKL. This CDR3 spans 13 amino acids. Trimming removed 5 bases from V and 4 bases from J, with 10 bases in between. The table came from immunoSEQ multiplex PCR; TCRdb's copy has only in-frame clones and leaves some out. This repertoire shows approximately 88,000 clones, over 80% found once; its top ten account for approximately 1.5%. V and J are TRBV4-1 and TRBJ2-3; D not resolved. The receptor was isolated from a woman between 18 and 29 years old. The sequencing sample was made of peripheral blood mononuclear cells (PBMCs). The CDR3 loop reads CASSTPPSDTQYF. CDR3 nucleotides: TGCGCCAGCAGCACACCGCCGTCAGATACGCAGTATTTT.